A selection of T cell receptor beta chains follows, all from one sample in a study of blood T cell repertoires in COVID-19. Libraries were prepared by immunoSEQ multiplex PCR; TCRdb keeps only in-frame clonotypes and omits some of them. The sample holds 220,000 or so clones, 86% seen once. The sequencing sample was made of PBMCs or T cells enriched from blood (not recorded which). The source of these receptors is a woman between 50 and 59 years old who had recovered from COVID-19. Each CDR3 is given with its conserved first and last residue. The order of the fields is CDR3 protein, J gene, V gene.

CDR3 protein: CASRQNQNTGELFF; J gene: TRBJ2-2; V gene: TRBV7-9
CDR3 protein: CASSLGQGPYEQYF; J gene: TRBJ2-7; V gene: TRBV11-2
CDR3 protein: CASSQGPGVSYNEQFF; J gene: TRBJ2-1; V gene: TRBV4-1
CDR3 protein: CASSNSGTGGTDTQYF; J gene: TRBJ2-3; V gene: TRBV5-1
CDR3 protein: CATSDSGRGVTGELFF; J gene: TRBJ2-2; V gene: TRBV24-1
CDR3 protein: CASSRGMNTEAFF; J gene: TRBJ1-1; V gene: TRBV7-3
CDR3 protein: CASSRDGLIATNEKLFF; J gene: TRBJ1-4; V gene: TRBV5-1
CDR3 protein: CAWSVRGQVVNTEAFF; J gene: TRBJ1-1; V gene: TRBV30
CDR3 protein: CASSLGGPNQPQHF; J gene: TRBJ1-5; V gene: TRBV6-2/TRBV6-3
CDR3 protein: CASSLDIRGELFF; J gene: TRBJ2-2; V gene: TRBV11-3
CDR3 protein: CASSQEGRGTEAFF; J gene: TRBJ1-1; V gene: TRBV4-3
CDR3 protein: CASSPQGKDYEQYF; J gene: TRBJ2-7; V gene: TRBV4-2
CDR3 protein: CASSSQGQTFYGYTF; J gene: TRBJ1-2; V gene: TRBV7-2
CDR3 protein: CASSVAPGGLTNEQFF; J gene: TRBJ2-1; V gene: TRBV9
CDR3 protein: CATRTSGDHEQFF; J gene: TRBJ2-1; V gene: TRBV2
CDR3 protein: CASSPGLAGPDGADTQYF; J gene: TRBJ2-3; V gene: TRBV4-3
CDR3 protein: CASSQDRAHRGNEQFF; J gene: TRBJ2-1; V gene: TRBV4-1
CDR3 protein: CASSVGGLDRNEKLFF; J gene: TRBJ1-4; V gene: TRBV9
CDR3 protein: CASSLWGPSNQLQHF; J gene: TRBJ1-5; V gene: TRBV28
CDR3 protein: CASSWDRGVTYGYTF; J gene: TRBJ1-2; V gene: TRBV28
CDR3 protein: CASSQDRTGGRLSNQPQHF; J gene: TRBJ1-5; V gene: TRBV4-2
CDR3 protein: CASSPTVPFPKSDTQYF; J gene: TRBJ2-3; V gene: TRBV5-1
CDR3 protein: CASSPQGVYGYTF; J gene: TRBJ1-2; V gene: TRBV5-1
CDR3 protein: CASRTSGSSASTDTQYF; J gene: TRBJ2-3; V gene: TRBV2
CDR3 protein: CASSLDQGAYNEQFF; J gene: TRBJ2-1; V gene: TRBV7-2
CDR3 protein: CASSGPGGRPYEQYF; J gene: TRBJ2-7; V gene: TRBV9
CDR3 protein: CRSGGGAELFF; J gene: TRBJ2-2; V gene: TRBV20-1
CDR3 protein: CASSQETVSGNTIYF; J gene: TRBJ1-3; V gene: TRBV3-1/TRBV3-2
CDR3 protein: CASSFGGMWGANVLTF; J gene: TRBJ2-6; V gene: TRBV11-2
CDR3 protein: CAWSGSGNQPQHF; J gene: TRBJ1-5; V gene: TRBV30
CDR3 protein: CAIQEAFF; J gene: TRBJ1-1; V gene: TRBV21-1
CDR3 protein: CVSRRSMETQYF; J gene: TRBJ2-5; V gene: TRBV27
CDR3 protein: CASSLGRGLGYGYTF; J gene: TRBJ1-2; V gene: TRBV5-5
CDR3 protein: CASSYSGLAVKSGANVLTF; J gene: TRBJ2-6; V gene: TRBV6-2/TRBV6-3
CDR3 protein: CASSLAGATYEQYF; J gene: TRBJ2-7; V gene: TRBV6-2/TRBV6-3
CDR3 protein: CASSAQGAKNIQYF; J gene: TRBJ2-4; V gene: TRBV28
CDR3 protein: CASSSRRYNEQFF; J gene: TRBJ2-1; V gene: TRBV13
CDR3 protein: CATSDFGQGLGGYTF; J gene: TRBJ1-2; V gene: TRBV24-1
CDR3 protein: CASSLTESSTDTQYF; J gene: TRBJ2-3; V gene: TRBV7-9
CDR3 protein: CASSGHRGPGLASRTSSYNEQFF; J gene: TRBJ2-1; V gene: TRBV9
CDR3 protein: CASQGGNTEAFF; J gene: TRBJ1-1; V gene: TRBV7-9
CDR3 protein: CASSVITGDQPQHF; J gene: TRBJ1-5; V gene: TRBV28
CDR3 protein: CASGPGTVSYEEQFF; J gene: TRBJ2-1; V gene: TRBV12-5
CDR3 protein: CASRPGLNQETQYF; J gene: TRBJ2-5; V gene: TRBV27
CDR3 protein: CASSLGSGVWNTEAFF; J gene: TRBJ1-1; V gene: TRBV7-2
CDR3 protein: CASSGPQGVSSTDTQYF; J gene: TRBJ2-3; V gene: TRBV6-1
CDR3 protein: CASSHRGTGVYNEQFF; J gene: TRBJ2-1; V gene: TRBV3-1/TRBV3-2
CDR3 protein: CASSPPGFYGYTF; J gene: TRBJ1-2; V gene: TRBV11-3
CDR3 protein: CAISEAPRNTIYF; J gene: TRBJ1-3; V gene: TRBV10-3
CDR3 protein: CASSLGLAGAETQYF; J gene: TRBJ2-5; V gene: TRBV18
CDR3 protein: CASSQTSGTSDTQYF; J gene: TRBJ2-3; V gene: TRBV7-8